The subject of this entry is one TCR beta chain. The antigen remains undetermined. PCR was performed using 60 Vbeta and 13 Jbeta primers. Assay used: immunoSEQ multiplex PCR; TCRdb lists only in-frame clones, some missing. The table includes roughly 130,000 clones, roughly four fifths detected once. V was cut by 2 bases and J by 3 bases, with 14 bases left in between. Germline loops: CDR1 MNHNS, CDR2 SASEGT. The CDR3 has 16 residues. The data are from a study of cytomegalovirus exposure and HLA in healthy donors. Study conclusions and caveats: Altogether, about 160 TCR beta chains were recorded as cytomegalovirus-associated. Published work reported that the classifier diagnosed cytomegalovirus status with high specificity and sensitivity.

The V gene is TRBV6-1, the J gene TRBJ1-5; D call uncertain. Sequences were obtained from PBMCs. The origin of this receptor is a boy under 10 years old in good health and CMV-seronegative. CDR3 sequence: CASSEYGRILNQPQHF. In nucleotides, the CDR3 is TGTGCCAGCAGTGAATACGGCAGGATCCTCAATCAGCCCCAGCATTTT.